The rows below give T cell receptor beta chains drawn from one sample of a study of blood T cell repertoires in COVID-19. Sequencing was performed with immunoSEQ multiplex PCR; in TCRdb, only in-frame clones are kept and a portion is missing. The sample lists fewer than 300,000 clones; about 93% were seen once. Material for sequencing was PBMCs or T cells enriched from blood (not recorded which). These TCRs come from a woman in her twenties or thirties who had recovered from COVID-19. Each CDR3 is given with its conserved first and last residue. The D gene is left open where the match is weak. A row's size may be missing; if present it is once, few, many or a size class.

V gene	CDR3 length	D gene	clone size	J gene	CDR3 DNA	CDR3 protein
TRBV19	14	TRBD1	.	TRBJ1-2	TGTGCCACCACTAAGACAGGGGGCAACTATGGCTACACCTTC	CATTKTGGNYGYTF
TRBV12-3/TRBV12-4	12	.	.	TRBJ2-7	TGTGCCAGCAGTACCGACACCTACGAGCAGTACTTC	CASSTDTYEQYF
TRBV4-3	14	.	.	TRBJ1-1	TGCGCCAGCAGCCAAGATAACGGGAACTCTGAAGCTTTCTTT	CASSQDNGNSEAFF
TRBV28	15	TRBD1	.	TRBJ1-5	TGTGCCAGCTCCAACAGGGGTAGTGGCAATCAGCCCCAGCATTTT	CASSNRGSGNQPQHF
TRBV30	14	.	.	TRBJ1-1	TGTGCCTGGATCGTCGCCGGAGGACGTACTGAAGCTTTCTTT	CAWIVAGGRTEAFF
TRBV28	14	.	.	TRBJ1-5	TGTGCCAGCAGTTCCGGGACAACTCGTAAGCCCCAGCATTTT	CASSSGTTRKPQHF
TRBV28	24	TRBD1	.	TRBJ1-6	TGTGCCAGCAGTCCTCATTTCTGGGACAGGGGGACCTCACCCGCCTTCTCCTATAATTCACCCCTCCACTTT	CASSPHFWDRGTSPAFSYNSPLHF
TRBV27	18	TRBD1	.	TRBJ2-3	TGTGCCAGCAGTCCGGGACAGGTAGTTCCTTCTAGCACAGATACGCAGTATTTT	CASSPGQVVPSSTDTQYF
TRBV5-6	14	TRBD1	.	TRBJ1-2	TGTGCCAGCCTTGGGGCAGGGGGCTACTATGGCTACACCTTC	CASLGAGGYYGYTF
TRBV18	15	TRBD1	.	TRBJ2-1	TGTGCCAGCTCACAGACAGGGGGCGAGCACAATGAGCAGTTCTTC	CASSQTGGEHNEQFF
TRBV7-2	15	.	.	TRBJ1-4	TGTGCCAGCAGCACCCGACAGCGAACTAATGAAAAACTGTTTTTT	CASSTRQRTNEKLFF
TRBV13	18	TRBD1	.	TRBJ2-6	TGTGCCAGCAGCCCTGCGGGACAGGGGGCGCCAGGGGCCAACGTCCTGACTTTC	CASSPAGQGAPGANVLTF
TRBV7-2	16	.	.	TRBJ2-1	TGTGCCAGCAGCTTAGGCATAGGCGGCTCCTACAATGAGCAGTTCTTC	CASSLGIGGSYNEQFF
TRBV28	13	.	.	TRBJ2-3	TGTGCCAGCAGTCCCCCTCCCCCCGCCGGGCAGTATTTT	CASSPPPPAGQYF
TRBV14	15	.	.	TRBJ2-6	TGTGCCAGCAGCCTTGACAGCTCTGGGGCCAACGTCCTGACTTTC	CASSLDSSGANVLTF
TRBV28	15	.	.	TRBJ1-4	TGTGCCAGCAGTTTTTCGCCCACAGGGTTGCAAAAACTGTTTTTT	CASSFSPTGLQKLFF
TRBV6-4	16	TRBD1	.	TRBJ1-2	TGTGCCAGCAGTGAGCTAACGGGACAGGGCTCGGGTGGCTACACCTTC	CASSELTGQGSGGYTF
TRBV5-1	12	.	.	TRBJ2-3	TGCGCCAGCAGCTTGTTGGCGGCTACGCAGTATTTT	CASSLLAATQYF
TRBV6-5	15	TRBD1	.	TRBJ1-4	TGTGCCAGCAGGGGGACAGGGTCCTATAATGAAAAACTGTTTTTT	CASRGTGSYNEKLFF
TRBV7-3	15	TRBD2	once	TRBJ2-1	TGTGCCAGCAGCGACACTAGCGGGGTTTACAATGAGCAGTTCTTC	CASSDTSGVYNEQFF